This is a list of T cell receptor beta chains from one sample in a study of blood T cell repertoires in COVID-19. Some clones are missing from TCRdb's copy, which holds only in-frame ones; the method was immunoSEQ multiplex PCR. Of around 190,000 clones in the sample, around three quarters are singletons; the top ten hold around 17%. The material sequenced was PBMCs or T cells enriched from blood (not recorded which). The origin of the receptors is a woman aged 45-60 years with acute COVID-19. Both conserved end residues are part of each CDR3. Each record gives: J gene, D gene, clone size, V gene, CDR3 DNA, CDR3 protein. D genes are given only for firm matches. Only some rows state a clone size, as once, few, many or a class for expanded clones.

j_call: TRBJ1-5; d_call: TRBD1; clone_size: NA; v_call: TRBV4-1; cdr3_nt: TGCGCCAGCAGCCAACCCACGCAGGGACAGAATCAGCCCCAGCATTTT; cdr3_aa: CASSQPTQGQNQPQHF
j_call: TRBJ1-4; d_call: TRBD1; clone_size: NA; v_call: TRBV9; cdr3_nt: TGTGCCAGCAGCCCAACGGACAGGGGGGGCGGAAAACTGTTTTTT; cdr3_aa: CASSPTDRGGGKLFF
j_call: TRBJ1-2; d_call: NA; clone_size: NA; v_call: TRBV12-3/TRBV12-4; cdr3_nt: TGTGCCAGCAGTGGACAGTTTAATGGCTACACCTTC; cdr3_aa: CASSGQFNGYTF
j_call: TRBJ2-5; d_call: TRBD2; clone_size: NA; v_call: TRBV7-8; cdr3_nt: TGTGCCAGCAGCGAGGACGGGGGGGCGGCGACCCAGTACTTC; cdr3_aa: CASSEDGGAATQYF
j_call: TRBJ1-2; d_call: TRBD1; clone_size: few; v_call: TRBV30; cdr3_nt: TGTGCCTGGAGTGCGGGACAGGGGAACTATGGCTACACCTTC; cdr3_aa: CAWSAGQGNYGYTF
j_call: TRBJ2-5; d_call: NA; clone_size: once; v_call: TRBV29-1; cdr3_nt: TGCAGCGTCCACAGGGGTCCGGGGGAGGAGACCCAGTACTTC; cdr3_aa: CSVHRGPGEETQYF
j_call: TRBJ1-2; d_call: NA; clone_size: once; v_call: TRBV21-1; cdr3_nt: TGTGCCAGCAGCAAATACGGCGCAGGGGGACATGGCTACACCTTC; cdr3_aa: CASSKYGAGGHGYTF
j_call: TRBJ2-3; d_call: TRBD2; clone_size: NA; v_call: TRBV7-8; cdr3_nt: TGTGCCAGCAGCCCTACTAGCGGGGGGCCGACAGATACGCAGTATTTT; cdr3_aa: CASSPTSGGPTDTQYF
j_call: TRBJ1-6; d_call: NA; clone_size: NA; v_call: TRBV10-1; cdr3_nt: TGCGCCAGCAGTGAGTCGACGACAGTATCACCCCTCCACTTT; cdr3_aa: CASSESTTVSPLHF
j_call: TRBJ1-1; d_call: NA; clone_size: NA; v_call: TRBV5-1; cdr3_nt: TGCGCCAGCGGGGCGGCAGCAGAGTACACTGAAGCTTTCTTT; cdr3_aa: CASGAAAEYTEAFF
j_call: TRBJ1-1; d_call: TRBD1; clone_size: NA; v_call: TRBV7-3; cdr3_nt: TGTGCCAGCAGCTCGGGACAGTTGAACACTGAAGCTTTCTTT; cdr3_aa: CASSSGQLNTEAFF
j_call: TRBJ2-2; d_call: TRBD2; clone_size: NA; v_call: TRBV27; cdr3_nt: TGTGCCAGCAGGTGGGGGGGGGCGAACACCGGGGAGCTGTTTTTT; cdr3_aa: CASRWGGANTGELFF
j_call: TRBJ1-2; d_call: NA; clone_size: NA; v_call: TRBV25-1; cdr3_nt: TGTGCCAGCAGTGAGCAGGGTGTCTCCTACTATGGCTACACCTTC; cdr3_aa: CASSEQGVSYYGYTF
j_call: TRBJ2-6; d_call: NA; clone_size: few; v_call: TRBV18; cdr3_nt: TGTGCCAGCTCACCACCGAGGGATGGGGCCAACGTCCTGACTTTC; cdr3_aa: CASSPPRDGANVLTF
j_call: TRBJ1-3; d_call: TRBD1; clone_size: NA; v_call: TRBV7-2; cdr3_nt: TGTGCCAGCAGCTTAGATAGGGGGCGGATTGGAAACACCATATATTTT; cdr3_aa: CASSLDRGRIGNTIYF
j_call: TRBJ1-3; d_call: NA; clone_size: NA; v_call: TRBV4-3; cdr3_nt: TGCGCCAGCAGCCAAGATCGTGCTGGGGGCAGTGGAAACACCATATATTTT; cdr3_aa: CASSQDRAGGSGNTIYF
j_call: TRBJ2-1; d_call: TRBD2; clone_size: few; v_call: TRBV10-2; cdr3_nt: TGCGCCAGCAGGCGGACTAGCGGGGGGAGGGATGAGCAGTTCTTC; cdr3_aa: CASRRTSGGRDEQFF
j_call: TRBJ1-2; d_call: TRBD1; clone_size: NA; v_call: TRBV12-3/TRBV12-4; cdr3_nt: TGTGCCAGCAGCTACCAGACAGGGGGAGAAACCTTC; cdr3_aa: CASSYQTGGETF
j_call: TRBJ1-5; d_call: TRBD1; clone_size: NA; v_call: TRBV5-6; cdr3_nt: TGTGCCAGCAGGAAATCGGGACAGGGAAATCAGCCCCAGCATTTT; cdr3_aa: CASRKSGQGNQPQHF
j_call: TRBJ2-2; d_call: TRBD1; clone_size: NA; v_call: TRBV19; cdr3_nt: TGTGCCAGTATCCCCCCCGGGACAGGGAACACCGGGGAGCTGTTTTTT; cdr3_aa: CASIPPGTGNTGELFF
j_call: TRBJ1-1; d_call: NA; clone_size: NA; v_call: TRBV2; cdr3_nt: TGTGCCAGCAGTGTCAGGGAAAAGACTGAAGCTTTCTTT; cdr3_aa: CASSVREKTEAFF
j_call: TRBJ1-6; d_call: NA; clone_size: NA; v_call: TRBV7-6; cdr3_nt: TGTGCCAGCAGCTTAGAAGGGCAGGGTTCGGCTTCACCCCTCCACTTT; cdr3_aa: CASSLEGQGSASPLHF
j_call: TRBJ2-6; d_call: NA; clone_size: NA; v_call: TRBV7-2; cdr3_nt: TGTGCCAGCAGCTTAGCTCGGCTAGCGTCCAGCTCTGGGGCCAACGTCCTGACTTTC; cdr3_aa: CASSLARLASSSGANVLTF
j_call: TRBJ1-1; d_call: NA; clone_size: NA; v_call: TRBV6-5; cdr3_nt: TGTGCCAGCAATCAATTCGGGACAAACGAAGCTTTCTTT; cdr3_aa: CASNQFGTNEAFF
j_call: TRBJ1-1; d_call: NA; clone_size: NA; v_call: TRBV9; cdr3_nt: TGTGCCAGCAGCCCGAGCCGGGGAGGGGTAAGAACTGAAGCTTTCTTT; cdr3_aa: CASSPSRGGVRTEAFF
j_call: TRBJ2-2; d_call: NA; clone_size: NA; v_call: TRBV6-1; cdr3_nt: TGTGCCAGCAGTGAATCGTGGGGGGACACCGGGGAGCTGTTTTTT; cdr3_aa: CASSESWGDTGELFF